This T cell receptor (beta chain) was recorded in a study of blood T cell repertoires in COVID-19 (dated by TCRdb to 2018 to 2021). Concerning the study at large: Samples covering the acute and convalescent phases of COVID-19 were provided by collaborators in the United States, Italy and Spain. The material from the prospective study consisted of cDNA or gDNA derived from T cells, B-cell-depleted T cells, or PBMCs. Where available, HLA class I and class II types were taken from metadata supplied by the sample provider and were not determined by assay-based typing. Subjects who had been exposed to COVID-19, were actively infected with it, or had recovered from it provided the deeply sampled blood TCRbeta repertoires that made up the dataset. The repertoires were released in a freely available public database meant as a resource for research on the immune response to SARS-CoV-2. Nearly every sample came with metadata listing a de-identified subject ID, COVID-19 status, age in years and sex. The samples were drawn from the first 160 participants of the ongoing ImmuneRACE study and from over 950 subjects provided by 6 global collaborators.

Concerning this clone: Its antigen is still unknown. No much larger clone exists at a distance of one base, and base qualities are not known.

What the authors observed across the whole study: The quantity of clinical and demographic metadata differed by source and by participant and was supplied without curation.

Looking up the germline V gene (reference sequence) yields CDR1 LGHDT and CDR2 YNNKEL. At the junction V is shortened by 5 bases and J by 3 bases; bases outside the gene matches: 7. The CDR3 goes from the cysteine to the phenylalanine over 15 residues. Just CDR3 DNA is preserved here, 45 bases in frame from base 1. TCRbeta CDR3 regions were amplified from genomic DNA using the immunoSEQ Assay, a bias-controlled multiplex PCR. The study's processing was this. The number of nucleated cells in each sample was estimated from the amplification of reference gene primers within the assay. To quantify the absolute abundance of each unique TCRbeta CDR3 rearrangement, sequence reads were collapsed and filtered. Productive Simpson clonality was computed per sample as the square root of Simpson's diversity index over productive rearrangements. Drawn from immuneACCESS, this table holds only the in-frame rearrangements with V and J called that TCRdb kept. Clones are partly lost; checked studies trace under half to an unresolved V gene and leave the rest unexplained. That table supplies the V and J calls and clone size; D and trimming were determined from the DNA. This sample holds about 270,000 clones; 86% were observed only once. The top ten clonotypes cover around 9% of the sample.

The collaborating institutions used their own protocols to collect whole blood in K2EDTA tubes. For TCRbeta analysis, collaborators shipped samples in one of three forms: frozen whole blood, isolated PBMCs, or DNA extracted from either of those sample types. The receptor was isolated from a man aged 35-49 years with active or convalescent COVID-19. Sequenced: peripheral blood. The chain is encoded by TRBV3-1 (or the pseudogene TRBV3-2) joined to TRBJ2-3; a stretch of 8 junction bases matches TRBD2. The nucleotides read TGTGCCAGCAGCTGGCGGGGGGCGGAAACAGATACGCAGTATTTT. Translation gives CASSWRGAETDTQYF.